The next 19 T cell receptor beta chains were all read from a single sample in a study of PD-1 blockade in classical Hodgkin lymphoma. Regarding time point: cycle 4 day 1 (C4D1), after 5 to 7 weeks of nivolumab. With no exception, relapse followed autologous stem cell transplantation in all patients, and brentuximab vedotin exposure varied. Magnetic negative selection was used to purify CD4+ T cells from PBMCs that had been thawed. Generated by immunoSEQ multiplex PCR, the TCRdb table keeps only in-frame clones and is missing some. Of almost 30,000 clones listed, approximately 78% were seen once; the top ten hold about 0.62%. The specimen was CD4+ T cells from blood, collected before the fourth cycle of nivolumab. Receptor source: a human donor with classical Hodgkin lymphoma.

The J gene is TRBJ1-4, the V gene TRBV5-8, with D unresolved. Germline V gives CDR1 SGHTS, CDR2 YDEGEE. The CDR3 is 15 residues long. Trimming removed 0 bases at V and 4 bases at J, with 10 bases between. The CDR3 is CASSLVAGGNEKLFF. The CDR3 nucleotides read TGTGCCAGCAGCTTGGTGGCGGGTGGTAATGAAAAACTGTTTTTT.

This clone was counted only a few times. This chain uses TRBV5-1 with TRBJ1-2; 7 bases fit TRBD1. The germline CDR1 and CDR2 sequences are SGHRS and YFSETQ. With 4 bases clipped from V and 7 bases from J, the junction kept 10 bases outside the gene matches. The CDR3 is 14 amino acids. As DNA, the CDR3 is TGCGCCAGCAGCAAAGAAGACAGGGAGCGTGGCTACACCTTC. Protein: CASSKEDRERGYTF.

The V call is TRBV18, the J call TRBJ2-5; 7 bases agree with TRBD1. The germline gives CDR1 KGHSH, CDR2 LQKENI. The CDR3 contains 13 residues. J lost 2 bases, V lost 8 bases, and 5 bases had no gene match. DNA for the CDR3: TGTGCCAGCCTAAGGGGGCTACAAGAGACCCAGTACTTC. Protein product: CASLRGLQETQYF.

The rearrangement uses TRBV13 and TRBJ1-2, with D possibly TRBD1 on 6 matching bases. V lost 6 bases to trimming and J lost 0 bases, with 11 bases between them. The CDR3 has 14 residues. Germline CDR1 PRHDT, CDR2 FYEKMQ (reference sequence). The CDR3: CASSLTGSNYGYTF. As DNA, the CDR3 is TGTGCCAGCAGTTTGACAGGATCTAACTATGGCTACACCTTC.

This clone was detected only once. The chain uses TRBV5-1 and TRBJ2-3; D unresolved. The germline V gene encodes CDR1 SGHRS and CDR2 YFSETQ. This CDR3 region has 13 residues. V shed 0 bases and J shed 6 bases, with 8 bases lying between them. CDR3 nucleotide sequence: TGCGCCAGCAGCTTGGATACCGAGGATACGCAGTATTTT. Residues: CASSLDTEDTQYF.

The V and J genes are TRBV7-9 and TRBJ1-2; 9 bases agree with TRBD1. There are 14 residues in the CDR3. V was clipped by 1 base and J by 8 bases; unmatched bases: 5. Germline CDR1 reads SEHNR; CDR2 reads FQNEAQ (reference sequence). Here the CDR3 reads CASSLGWTGVGYTF. In DNA form, the CDR3 reads TGTGCCAGCAGCTTAGGGTGGACAGGGGTCGGCTACACCTTC.

The V gene is TRBV19, the J gene TRBJ2-5; D not certain. The germline CDR1 and CDR2 sequences are LNHDA and SQIVND (reference sequence). V was cut by 4 bases and J by 5 bases, with 11 bases left in between. The CDR3 contains 13 residues. The CDR3 region has the DNA TGTGCCAGTAGTAAGACTCTGGGGGAGACCCAGTACTTC. Translated, it gives CASSKTLGETQYF.

V and J are TRBV5-1 and TRBJ1-4; the D gene is possibly TRBD1 (5 bases). V was pared by 4 bases and J by 5 bases, with 6 bases between. The CDR3 has 12 residues. CDR1 SGHRS and CDR2 YFSETQ come from the germline V gene. In nucleotides, the CDR3 is TGCGCCAGCAGCGAGGGGAATGAAAAACTGTTTTTT. Protein: CASSEGNEKLFF.

The chain has TRBV7-2 and TRBJ2-3; D could derive from TRBD1 or TRBD2 (5 bases each). Trimming took 5 bases from V and 8 from J, leaving 14 bases between them. Germline CDR1 and CDR2: SGHTA and FQGNSA. The CDR3 has 13 residues. The CDR3 region has the DNA TGTGCCAGCAGCCCTTCAAGTGGGACTACGCAGTATTTT. Amino acids: CASSPSSGTTQYF.

The rearrangement links TRBV28 to TRBJ1-2, with TRBD1 as a possible D gene (5 bases). Trimming left V 6 bases short and J 4 bases short, with 15 bases between. Germline CDR1 MDHEN, CDR2 SYDVKM. The CDR3 covers 14 residues. The CDR3 DNA sequence: TGTGCCAGCAGACCTCCGGGGGTAAGCTATGGCTACACCTTC. It yields the protein CASRPPGVSYGYTF.

The rearrangement links TRBV21-1 to TRBJ1-4. TRBV21-1 is labeled a pseudogene. CDR3 length: 12 amino acids. For the CDR3, the DNA is TGTGCCAGCAGATCCCTAAATGAAAAACTGTTTTTT. The encoded protein is CASRSLNEKLFF.

This clone was counted a single time. The chain employs TRBV29-1 and TRBJ2-2, with no clear D. Germline V lookup: CDR1 SQVTM, CDR2 ANQGSEA. There are 12 residues in the CDR3. Trimming shortened V by 1 base and J by 3 bases, and 3 bases separated the two germline ends. The CDR3 DNA follows: TGCAGCGTTGAAGGGTACACCGGGGAGCTGTTTTTT. It specifies CSVEGYTGELFF.

The J gene is TRBJ2-2, the V gene TRBV14; D is perhaps TRBD2 (6 bases). The CDR3 covers 19 residues. Germline V lookup: CDR1 SGHDN, CDR2 FVKESK. V lost 4 bases and J lost 1, with 22 bases in between. The CDR3 region has the DNA TGTGCCAGCAGCCGAACGTCGGGGACTTGGGGGATGAACACCGGGGAGCTGTTTTTT. This codes for CASSRTSGTWGMNTGELFF.

The gene calls are TRBV5-1 and TRBJ2-3; D call uncertain. CDR3 length: 13 amino acids. Germline assignment: CDR1 SGHRS and CDR2 YFSETQ. V lost 1 base to trimming and J lost 1 base, with 4 bases between them. The CDR3 protein is CASSLPGTDTQYF. CDR3 DNA: TGCGCCAGCAGCTTGCCGGGCACAGATACGCAGTATTTT.

The chain has TRBV7-8 and TRBJ1-1, with a weak D call TRBD1 (5 bases). CDR1 is SGHVS and CDR2 is FQNEAQ in the germline V gene. The CDR3 runs to 14 residues. The V and J ends lost 1 base and 2 bases respectively, with 8 bases between them. CDR3 DNA: TGTGCCAGCAGCTTAGTGGGGCGAAACACTGAAGCTTTCTTT. It codes for CASSLVGRNTEAFF.

This chain connects TRBV19 to TRBJ1-2; D gene unclear. V shed 2 bases and J shed 0 bases, with 10 bases lying between them. Germline lookup yields CDR1 LNHDA and CDR2 SQIVND (reference sequence). This CDR3 contains 15 residues. The CDR3 spells CASSISYLTNYGYTF. CDR3 DNA sequence: TGTGCCAGTAGTATATCCTATTTGACTAACTATGGCTACACCTTC.

This clone turned up a few times. The V gene is TRBV6-6, the J gene TRBJ2-7, with TRBD1 as a possible D gene (5 bases). V was pared by 5 bases and J by 3 bases, with 11 bases between. This CDR3 is built from 13 residues. Germline CDR1 reads MNHNY; CDR2 reads SVGAGI (reference sequence). This chain's CDR3 is CASSPTGYYEQYF. CDR3 in DNA: TGTGCCAGCAGTCCTACAGGTTACTACGAGCAGTACTTC.

V and J are TRBV6-5 and TRBJ1-1; D unresolved. CDR3 length: 16 amino acids. Looked up from germline, CDR1 is MNHEY and CDR2 is SVGAGI. V was cut by 3 bases and J by 5 bases, with 19 bases left in between. CDR3 bases: TGTGCCAGCAGTTATAATTCTCGGGGTATGATGACTGAAGCTTTCTTT. Translated: CASSYNSRGMMTEAFF.

V gene TRBV7-9 combines with J gene TRBJ2-5, with D uncertain. CDR1 SEHNR and CDR2 FQNEAQ come from the germline V gene (reference sequence). The V and J ends lost 3 bases and 2 bases respectively, with 10 bases between them. The CDR3 is 14 amino acids. CDR3 in amino acids: CASSFMWGQETQYF. Written as DNA, the CDR3 is TGTGCCAGCAGCTTTATGTGGGGACAAGAGACCCAGTACTTC.